The clone carrying this T cell receptor beta chain was observed a handful of times. Its specificity is unknown. This sample stems from a study of shared clonotypes between healthy human individuals. The CDR3 contains 15 residues. Assay execution took place at the deep level. Using immunoSEQ multiplex PCR, the repertoire was profiled, and TCRdb retains in-frame clones only, with some absent. This table holds 700,000 or so clones, about two thirds found once. Study-level points and caveats: Sharing across a few donors was seen in 4% to 6.5% of naive CD4 clonotypes.

The specimen sequenced was memory CD4+ T cells sorted from blood. Subset described: CD45RA-negative fraction. This chain uses TRBV21-1 with TRBJ2-1; no check of the table's D call, TRBD1, against the DNA was made. TRBV21-1 is an annotated pseudogene. This sequence originates from a woman aged 30 to 39 in good health. The CDR3 bases are TGTGCCAGCAGCAATAACAGGTCTCGGGACAATGAGCAGTTCTTC. Its translation is CASSNNRSRDNEQFF.